The TCR beta chain described here comes from a study of cytomegalovirus exposure and HLA in healthy donors (dated by TCRdb to 2017 to 2019). Regarding the complete study: An earlier analysis of roughly 500 of the donors reported over 250 Gb of sequence data and 117 million unique TCR beta sequences obtained from around 190 million T cells. Roughly 300 gigabases of sequencing data and around 88 million unique TCR sequences made up an early release that covered 640 HLA-typed donors. Of the approximately 400 genotyped donors, about 80% fell in the genetic ancestry cluster associated with self-reported Caucasian donors. The study aimed to test whether signatures of past pathogen exposure could be identified by cataloging public T cell receptors. Using immunosequencing, the study profiled T cell repertoires from around 670 subjects and related those repertoires to cytomegalovirus serostatus. A separate validation cohort of more than 100 different subjects was used in addition to the 666-subject first cohort. To predict cytomegalovirus infection status, the study combined high-throughput TCR immunosequencing, statistical association of individual TCRs with disease status, and machine learning. A later analysis re-analyzed previously published TCR beta repertoires from 650 to 800 donors and added high-resolution HLA genotyping to study TCR occurrence patterns. In the later analysis, no new phenotypic data were used to find candidate immune exposures; instead, reliance was placed on TCR beta sequences and their occurrence across donors. An earlier analysis of fewer than 700 of the donors applied high-throughput TCR beta sequencing to assess whether each TCR beta V gene segment acted as functional or pseudogenic. Alongside the repertoire data, information on donor age, sex, ethnicity and CMV serostatus was compiled. A later genetic analysis used genome-wide SNP genotypes for about 55% of the 666 donors, treating that subset as a discovery cohort. Every repertoire in the discovery cohort had been generated on one and the same sequencing platform. HLA typing covered class I and class II loci at four-digit resolution. The number of donors typed differed by locus, with roughly 629-640 for A, B, C, DRB1 and DQB1, around 520 for DQA1, approximately 570 for DPA1, and some 440 for DPB1. Because of strong linkage in the cohort, roughly five DR-DQ haplotypes were treated as single units for association and clustering. Among about 370 genotyped donors of the cohort, an average of roughly 230,000 unique TCR beta nucleotide sequences was sequenced per donor, of which approximately 18% were non-productive. The study at large found these results: The study listed 150 to 200 TCR beta chains as associated with cytomegalovirus. V-gene and J-gene trimming of TCR beta chains was associated with a missense DCLRE1C variant in a later genetic analysis, and the association was replicated in an independent cohort. Only TCR beta chains were sequenced in this cohort, and the absence of alpha or paired-chain data limited detectable features. A cluster of highly shared sequence variants was judged likely to represent a technical artifact of the sequencing pipeline. According to the authors, the approach could potentially be generalized to other disease states and immunological phenotypes. A later analysis found that HLA-associated TCR beta chains were more clonally expanded and had lower generation probabilities than equally common non-associated chains. A later analysis associated about 17,000 TCR beta sequences with specific HLA alleles at a false discovery rate of 0.05. Most TCR sequences were seen in very few donors, while some public TCRs were found in many individuals. In vitro tests confirmed that a few of the cytomegalovirus-associated TCR beta chains recognize cytomegalovirus antigens. The presence/absence analyses assumed that sequencing depth was roughly uniform across donors, and that assumption may not be true. For the cohort, immune exposure information was limited to CMV serostatus. In a later analysis, the rate of TCR association differed among HLA loci, with DRB1 alleles having the most associated TCRs and HLA-C alleles having the fewest. The classifier was reported to diagnose cytomegalovirus status with high specificity and sensitivity in both the original cohort and the validation cohort. Because HLA typing was unavailable for some donors at each locus, only the typed subset was used in association tests. When HLA alleles, especially DR and DQ, strongly co-occurred, TCR associations were difficult to assign to individual alleles. Several of the top co-occurrence clusters appeared to be linked to parvovirus B19, influenza, CMV and Epstein-Barr virus, according to a later analysis. A further reported finding was that TCR beta sequences accurately predicted the HLA-A and HLA-B alleles for most subjects in the first cohort. A later analysis found that most CMV-associated TCR beta chains appeared HLA-restricted, with HLA associations seemingly driven largely by CMV exposure. Around 16 rarely observed V segments, including chromosome 9 orphons, were excluded from the earlier analysis of several hundred of the donors because counts were too low. A later genetic analysis reported fewer N-insertions in productive TCRs among donors in an Asian-associated ancestry cluster than the roughly 670-donor mean. Because the 87-base-pair reads could not distinguish some IMGT-functional V segments, including TRBV6-2 and TRBV6-3, those segments were excluded. Broadly in line with IMGT annotations, most TCR beta V segments showed up in productive rearrangements about 90% or about 30% of the time in an earlier analysis of several hundred of the donors. Linkage disequilibrium might explain the correlated functional status among segregating V segments, but an unknown experimental factor could not be ruled out.

Turning to this clone: No cognate antigen has been identified for it. There are no base qualities to consult, and no much larger clone falls within one base.

Its CDR3 holds 14 amino acids, cysteine through phenylalanine. Of the read, only the CDR3 DNA is kept; its 42 bases are in frame from base 1. V is shortened by 1 base, J by 7 bases, and the region joining them spans 11 bases. CDR1 SEHNR and CDR2 FQNEAQ are derived from the germline V gene (reference sequence). The cohort consisted of 650 to 700 healthy bone marrow donors. At the time of sampling, every cohort member was nominally healthy, though immune exposures that went unrecorded were likely present. The donor tested CMV seronegative and was one of the 352 seronegative cohort members. Every donor gave a peripheral blood sample, and the peripheral blood mononuclear cells from that sample were used for TCR beta sequencing. Genomic DNA extraction from the blood cell samples was performed with the Qiagen DNeasy Blood Extraction Kit. The method was the immunoSEQ multiplex PCR assay. A mixture of 60 forward primers for TCR Vbeta segments and 13 reverse primers for TCR Jbeta segments was used in the multiplex PCR. The CDR3 region of rearranged TCR beta genes was amplified from genomic DNA with a multiplex PCR assay. Amplified TCR beta libraries were sequenced as 87-base-pair reads on the Illumina HiSeq System. Regarding the original processing steps: A later analysis tallied roughly 78 million unique TCR beta chains across the 640 or so repertoires, and about 12 million of those chains were shared by two or more donors. Raw reads were error-corrected and collapsed into unique sequences by a nearest-neighbor algorithm in which closely related sequences were merged to remove PCR and sequencing errors. V, D and J gene segments were assigned by aligning CDR3 sequences to IMGT reference sequences. For a sequence to be retained, a match of at least six nucleotides was required to both a V gene segment and a J gene segment. Rearrangements were called productive when the CDR3 lacked stop codons and stayed in frame with V and J; all others were non-productive. CDR3 was defined according to IMGT convention as the region running from the second conserved V-encoded cysteine to the conserved J-encoded phenylalanine. In an earlier analysis of around 640 of the donors, sequences lacking an unambiguous match to a single V gene segment were excluded. An earlier analysis of 587 of the donors called V segments functional above 56.7% productive rearrangements and segregating when the between-donor standard deviation exceeded 5%. A statistical classification framework was developed to diagnose cytomegalovirus status using the catalog of TCR beta chain sequences. A later analysis assigned V and J genes by comparing TCR nucleotide sequences with IMGT/GENE-DB human TR gene sequences. A later analysis assigned CDR3 sequences and most-parsimonious VDJ recombination scenarios with the TCRdist pipeline. In a later analysis, every TCR beta chain was defined by the combination of its CDR3 amino acid sequence and its V-gene family, and reads without a unique V-gene family were dropped. As a way to deal with suspected cross-contamination and a sequencing artifact, a later analysis dropped 592 nucleotide sequences that were highly shared and had low generation probability. A later analysis calculated a clonal expansion index for each public chain from normalized within-repertoire ranks of inferred template counts. In a later analysis, generation probabilities were computed using a VDJ recombination model fitted to out-of-frame rearrangements, and the results were checked against IGoR. In a later analysis, TCR-TCR, TCR-HLA and TCR-CMV co-occurrence was scored with hypergeometric tests, and a repertoire-size bias correction was applied to TCR pairs. In a later analysis, false discovery rates were estimated by permuting HLA or CMV assignments 20 times. In a later analysis, co-occurring TCRs were grouped using DBSCAN, and TCRdist sequence similarity was added for clustering within HLA-allele-positive subsets. Repertoires with fewer than 30,000 or more than 120,000 public chains, plus five repertoires with anomalous nucleotide sharing, were excluded from co-occurrence clustering. What TCRdb holds here is the immuneACCESS table cut down to in-frame rearrangements. Part of the clones is not present; checked against another copy, under half of the missing clones reflect an unresolved V gene, and the others are unexplained. For V, J and clone size, that table is used; D and trimming come from the DNA. This sample gives 150,000 to 200,000 clones in total; under 85% of them show up just once. Roughly 5% of the sample is taken by the ten largest.

Sequencing was performed on PBMCs. The rearrangement joined TRBV7-9 to TRBJ1-5; the D gene is perhaps TRBD1, on 6 matching bases. This clonotype was sampled from a man younger than 35 in good health and CMV-seronegative. The CDR3 reads CASSLEAGDQPQHF. The DNA is as follows: TGTGCCAGCAGCTTAGAGGCAGGGGACCAGCCCCAGCATTTT.